This T cell receptor (beta chain) is from a study of T cell changes during pregnancy in multiple sclerosis. Germline values: CDR1 GTSNPN, CDR2 SVGIG (reference sequence). V lost 0 bases, J lost 0 bases, and 11 bases lay in between. This CDR3 region has 15 residues. TCRdb's copy holds only in-frame clones and misses some; the assay was immunoSEQ multiplex PCR. The sample has around 68,000 clones; around 92% are singletons. The sequence came from a female donor in good health, enrolled as a control in a pregnancy study. The source material was peripheral blood, sampled in the third trimester of pregnancy. This chain links TRBV30 with TRBJ1-1; possible D gene TRBD1, 6 bases. The CDR3 is CAWSVAGAVNTEAFF. The CDR3 region has the DNA TGTGCCTGGAGTGTAGCAGGGGCGGTGAACACTGAAGCTTTCTTT.